The T cell receptor (beta chain) under discussion was sequenced for a study of CD8+CD57+ T cells in acquired aplastic anemia. This clonotype has a count of ten or more. V was pared by 1 base and J by 1 base, with 11 bases between. The germline V gene has CDR1 DFQATT and CDR2 SNEGSKA (reference sequence). The length of the CDR3 is 15 residues. Genomic DNA, serving as template, underwent TCR beta VDJ and CDR3 profiling. TCRdb redid the calling of the reads with MiXCR, one entry per CDR3 protein. The data show fewer than 85,000 distinct CDR3 sequences, 55% to 75% seen once. Patients selected for sequencing had displayed CD8+CD57+ cell expansion by flow cytometry.

This chain joins TRBV20-1 and TRBJ2-1; no clear D. The TCR was taken from a human donor with aplastic anemia. The sequenced sample consisted of sorted CD4+, CD8+, or CD8+CD57+ T cells (not recorded which) from PBMCs. The CDR3 loop is CSARVEGGSYNEQFF. The CDR3 nucleotides read TGCAGTGCTAGAGTTGAAGGCGGATCCTACAATGAGCAGTTCTTC.